The present entry profiles one T cell receptor (beta chain) with its context. Antigen unknown. Looked up from germline, CDR1 is SEHNR and CDR2 is FQNEAQ (reference sequence). V lost 1 base and J lost 6; bases outside the gene matches: 7. The CDR3 runs 16 residues. These data are taken from a study of T cells after yellow fever vaccination. Study-wide findings and caveats: FACS-sorted repertoires might harbor abundant contaminating clonotypes from the bulk population.

One entry per CDR3 protein results from TCRdb running MiXCR on the 5' RACE reads. The data contain about 350,000 distinct CDR3 sequences, roughly 4% of them singletons. The specimen was PBMCs, collected 5 days after the yellow fever booster vaccination. The chain recombines TRBV7-9 with TRBJ2-1, with 9 bases matching TRBD1. This TCR was sampled from a man younger than 35 who received the YFV17D yellow fever vaccine. The CDR3 DNA sequence: TGTGCCAGCAGCTTAGGTTCACAGGGGGCGCGCAATGAGCAGTTCTTC. Residues: CASSLGSQGARNEQFF. The variable domain in full, completed from reference TRBV7-9 and TRBJ2-1, reads DTGVSQNPRHKITKRGQNVTFRCDPISEHNRLYWYRQTLGQGPEFLTYFQNEAQLEKSRLLSDRFSAERPKGSFSTLEIQRTEQGDSAMYLCASSLGSQGARNEQFFGPGTRLTVL.